These T cell receptor beta chains were read from a single sample in a study of blood T cell repertoires in COVID-19. The assay was immunoSEQ multiplex PCR, and TCRdb's table has in-frame clones only and misses some. The table shows about 260,000 clones, with 86% occurring only once. Source material: peripheral blood. The receptor source for this set is a man aged 35 to 55 who had recovered from COVID-19. Both conserved end residues are part of each CDR3. Fields, in order: V gene, J gene, D gene, clone size, CDR3 DNA, CDR3 protein. D genes are given only for firm matches. For some rows the clone size is stated as once, few or many, or as a class when expanded; others skip it.

v_gene: TRBV5-1
j_gene: TRBJ1-1
d_gene: NA
abundance: NA
CDR3nt: TGCGCCAGCAGCTTGGGGCCAGGGCAGAGGAACACTGAAGCTTTCTTT
CDR3aa: CASSLGPGQRNTEAFF

v_gene: TRBV9
j_gene: TRBJ1-4
d_gene: TRBD1
abundance: NA
CDR3nt: TGTGCCAGCAGCCCTTCGGGGGGGCAGGGGGGTGAAAAACTGTTTTTT
CDR3aa: CASSPSGGQGGEKLFF

v_gene: TRBV6-6
j_gene: TRBJ2-6
d_gene: NA
abundance: NA
CDR3nt: TGTGCCACACAGGATCTCTCTGGGGCCAACGTCCTGACTTTC
CDR3aa: CATQDLSGANVLTF

v_gene: TRBV11-3
j_gene: TRBJ1-6
d_gene: NA
abundance: NA
CDR3nt: TGTGCCAGCAGCTTTAGCCTACCTAATTCACCCCTCCACTTT
CDR3aa: CASSFSLPNSPLHF

v_gene: TRBV2
j_gene: TRBJ2-3
d_gene: NA
abundance: once
CDR3nt: TGTGCCAGCAGTGGGACCCATTACGGGGGAGATACGCAGTATTTT
CDR3aa: CASSGTHYGGDTQYF

v_gene: TRBV4-3
j_gene: TRBJ2-2
d_gene: NA
abundance: NA
CDR3nt: TGCGCCAGCAGCCAGACCCTCAGGTTTACCGGGGAGCTGTTTTTT
CDR3aa: CASSQTLRFTGELFF

v_gene: TRBV6-5
j_gene: TRBJ2-1
d_gene: NA
abundance: NA
CDR3nt: TGTGCCAGCACCTACAGATCCTACAATGAGCAGTTCTTC
CDR3aa: CASTYRSYNEQFF

v_gene: TRBV2
j_gene: TRBJ2-5
d_gene: NA
abundance: NA
CDR3nt: TGTGCCAGCCGACTCCAAGAGACCCAGTACTTC
CDR3aa: CASRLQETQYF

v_gene: TRBV18
j_gene: TRBJ2-1
d_gene: TRBD2
abundance: NA
CDR3nt: TGTGCCAGCTCACCACCGGGACTAGGGTCCAATGAGCAGTTCTTC
CDR3aa: CASSPPGLGSNEQFF

v_gene: TRBV27
j_gene: TRBJ2-1
d_gene: TRBD1
abundance: NA
CDR3nt: TGTGCCAGCAGTTTGGGGGACAGCTTGATCAATGAGCAGTTCTTC
CDR3aa: CASSLGDSLINEQFF

v_gene: TRBV19
j_gene: TRBJ2-7
d_gene: NA
abundance: NA
CDR3nt: TGTGCCACCGGACCCCGGGGATTTCACTACGAGCAGTACTTC
CDR3aa: CATGPRGFHYEQYF

v_gene: TRBV29-1
j_gene: TRBJ2-7
d_gene: NA
abundance: NA
CDR3nt: TGCAGCGTGGGTGTCGGGGGGCGCGTTTACGAGCAGTACTTC
CDR3aa: CSVGVGGRVYEQYF

v_gene: TRBV19
j_gene: TRBJ2-3
d_gene: NA
abundance: NA
CDR3nt: TGTGCCAGTGCCGAAGGGGTAGATACGCAGTATTTT
CDR3aa: CASAEGVDTQYF

v_gene: TRBV27
j_gene: TRBJ2-7
d_gene: NA
abundance: NA
CDR3nt: TGTGCCAGCAGTAGTACAGGGTCGGGGGAGCAGTACTTC
CDR3aa: CASSSTGSGEQYF

v_gene: TRBV7-8
j_gene: TRBJ1-1
d_gene: NA
abundance: NA
CDR3nt: TGTGCCAGCAGCTTAGTTCAGGGGTCGAACACTGAAGCTTTCTTT
CDR3aa: CASSLVQGSNTEAFF

v_gene: TRBV29-1
j_gene: TRBJ2-7
d_gene: NA
abundance: NA
CDR3nt: TGCAGCGCCTCGTCCCCGTACGAGCAGTACTTC
CDR3aa: CSASSPYEQYF

v_gene: TRBV6-2/TRBV6-3
j_gene: TRBJ1-1
d_gene: NA
abundance: NA
CDR3nt: TGTGCCAGCAGTCTGGGAGGGGTCACGAACACTGAAGCTTTCTTT
CDR3aa: CASSLGGVTNTEAFF

v_gene: TRBV7-2
j_gene: TRBJ1-5
d_gene: NA
abundance: NA
CDR3nt: TGTGCCAGCAGCTTAGGGGGGGGTCAGCCCCAGCATTTT
CDR3aa: CASSLGGGQPQHF

v_gene: TRBV24-1
j_gene: TRBJ2-3
d_gene: NA
abundance: NA
CDR3nt: TGTGCCACCAGTGACACCCGGGGTGCAGATACGCAGTATTTT
CDR3aa: CATSDTRGADTQYF

v_gene: TRBV6-2/TRBV6-3
j_gene: TRBJ2-7
d_gene: NA
abundance: NA
CDR3nt: TGTGCCAGCAGTTACTCCTCCAGGGGCCACTACGAGCAGTACTTC
CDR3aa: CASSYSSRGHYEQYF

v_gene: TRBV5-6
j_gene: TRBJ1-6
d_gene: TRBD1
abundance: NA
CDR3nt: TGTGCCAGCAGCTTGGGACAGGGTTATAATTCACCCCTCCACTTT
CDR3aa: CASSLGQGYNSPLHF

v_gene: TRBV6-4
j_gene: TRBJ2-7
d_gene: NA
abundance: NA
CDR3nt: TGTGCCAGCGTTGGTGTCAGGGGACATACCTACGAGCAGTACTTC
CDR3aa: CASVGVRGHTYEQYF

v_gene: TRBV7-9
j_gene: TRBJ1-1
d_gene: NA
abundance: NA
CDR3nt: TGTGCCAGCAGCCCCTATGGGAGCGGTCGGGGGAACACTGAAGCTTTCTTT
CDR3aa: CASSPYGSGRGNTEAFF

v_gene: TRBV5-1
j_gene: TRBJ1-3
d_gene: NA
abundance: NA
CDR3nt: TGCGCCAGCAGCCTTGACAGCCGCGGAAACACCATATATTTT
CDR3aa: CASSLDSRGNTIYF